This T cell receptor beta chain was retrieved from a study of molecular identifiers for immune sequencing clone quantification. Whole-study findings and limits: Underestimated sizes of highly expanded clones could result from identical TCR molecules that share a barcode. Clones above 20 RNA copies contained over 98% of effector molecules but under 1% of naive ones.

This clonotype was detected many times. What it binds is unknown. The CDR3 totals 20 residues. Trimming removed 5 bases from V and 11 bases from J, with 34 bases in between. Per the germline V gene, CDR1 is MNHEY and CDR2 is SVGEGT. Naive CD8 T cells were picked out by sorting for CD8+CD4-CCR7+CD45RA+. The bulk TCR libraries were made with methods described before and with listed TCR primers. TCRdb called the PCR reads again in MiXCR, with one record for every CDR3 protein. In the table there are about 510,000 distinct CDR3 sequences, about a fifth of which are singletons. This chain uses TRBV6-2 or TRBV6-3 with TRBJ1-6, with TRBD1 as a possible D gene (5 bases). The origin of this receptor is a human donor in good health. Some libraries in this study had Jurkat cell RNA spiked in. Sequencing used naive CD8+ T cells from blood, with Jurkat cell RNA spiked in. Subset noted: FACS-sorted CD8+CD4-CCR7+CD45RA+ naive T cells. Written as DNA, the CDR3 is TGTGCCAGCAGTGGTGGACACGGGAGGACGGATCGGACCCCCTTCCCACCCCTCCACTTT. Residues: CASSGGHGRTDRTPFPPLHF.